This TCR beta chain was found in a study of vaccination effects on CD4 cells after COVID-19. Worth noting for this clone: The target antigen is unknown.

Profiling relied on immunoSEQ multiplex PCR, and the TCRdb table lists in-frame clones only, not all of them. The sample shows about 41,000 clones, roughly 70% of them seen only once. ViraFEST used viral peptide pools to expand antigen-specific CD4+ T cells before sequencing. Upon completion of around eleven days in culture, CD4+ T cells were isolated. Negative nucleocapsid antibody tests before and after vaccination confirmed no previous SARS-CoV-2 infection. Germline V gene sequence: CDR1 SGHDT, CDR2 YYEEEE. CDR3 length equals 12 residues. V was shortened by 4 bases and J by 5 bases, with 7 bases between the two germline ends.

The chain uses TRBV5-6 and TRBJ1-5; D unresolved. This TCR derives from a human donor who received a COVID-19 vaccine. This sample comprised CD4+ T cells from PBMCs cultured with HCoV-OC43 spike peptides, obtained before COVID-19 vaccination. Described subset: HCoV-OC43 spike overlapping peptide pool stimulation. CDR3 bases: TGTGCCAGCAGCCTTAGGGATCAGCCCCAGCATTTT. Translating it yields CASSLRDQPQHF.